This T cell receptor beta chain was documented in a study of T cells in women clearing cervical HPV infection. Assay: immunoSEQ multiplex PCR; the TCRdb copy retains only in-frame clones and omits some. This sample's clone table lists fewer than 25,000 clones. Regarding this clone: The CDR3 end lies 3 residues beyond the end of the read and is filled in from the germline J gene.

This CDR3 spans 15 amino acids. Per germline, CDR1 SGHTA and CDR2 FQGNSA. The sequence derives from a woman aged 18-69 years with a cervical HPV16 infection that either progressed to CIN3+ or cleared (not recorded which). Material: blood buffy coat. The rearrangement links TRBV7-2 to TRBJ2-3; tentative D call: TRBD1 (6 bases). This CDR3 is CASSPDRKSNQPQYF. CDR3 DNA (partial): TGTGCCAGCAGCCCCGACAGGAAAAGCAATCAGCCG.